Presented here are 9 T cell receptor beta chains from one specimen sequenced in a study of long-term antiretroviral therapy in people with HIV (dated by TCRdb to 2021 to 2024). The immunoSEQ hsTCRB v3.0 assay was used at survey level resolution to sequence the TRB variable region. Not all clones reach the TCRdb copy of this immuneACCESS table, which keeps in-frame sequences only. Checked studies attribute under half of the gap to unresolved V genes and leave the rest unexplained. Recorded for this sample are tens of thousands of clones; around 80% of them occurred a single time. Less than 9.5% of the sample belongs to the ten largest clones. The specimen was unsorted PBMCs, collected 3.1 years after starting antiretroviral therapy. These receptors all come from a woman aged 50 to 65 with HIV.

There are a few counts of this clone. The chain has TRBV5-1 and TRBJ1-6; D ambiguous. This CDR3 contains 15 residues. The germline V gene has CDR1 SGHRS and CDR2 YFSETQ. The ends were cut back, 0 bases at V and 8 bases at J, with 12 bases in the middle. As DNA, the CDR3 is TGCGCCAGCAGCTTGGCCCGGGCGCGATATTCACCCCTCCACTTT. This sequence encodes CASSLARARYSPLHF.

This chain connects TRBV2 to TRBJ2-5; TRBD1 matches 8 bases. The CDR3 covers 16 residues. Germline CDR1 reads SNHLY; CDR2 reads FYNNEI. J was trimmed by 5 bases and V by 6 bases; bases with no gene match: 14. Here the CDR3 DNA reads TGTGCCAGCAGCGGAAGCGGCAGGGGGCTGGGGGAGACCCAGTACTTC. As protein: CASSGSGRGLGETQYF.

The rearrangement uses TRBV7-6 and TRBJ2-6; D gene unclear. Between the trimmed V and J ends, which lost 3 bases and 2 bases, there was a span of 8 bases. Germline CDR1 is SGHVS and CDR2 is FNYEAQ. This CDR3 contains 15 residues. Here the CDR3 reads CASSLNPAGANVLTF. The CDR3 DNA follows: TGTGCCAGCAGCTTGAACCCTGCTGGGGCCAACGTCCTGACTTTC.

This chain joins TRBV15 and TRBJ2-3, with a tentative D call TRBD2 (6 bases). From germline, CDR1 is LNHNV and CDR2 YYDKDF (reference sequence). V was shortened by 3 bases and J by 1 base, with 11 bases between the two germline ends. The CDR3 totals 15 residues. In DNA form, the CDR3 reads TGTGCCACCAGCAGGGAGGGCAGAGGCACAGATACGCAGTATTTT. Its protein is CATSREGRGTDTQYF.

CDR3 region: CASSHPSGGIFYNEQFF. The CDR3 DNA sequence: TGCGCCAGCAGCCACCCTAGCGGGGGGATCTTCTACAATGAGCAGTTCTTC. The rearrangement uses TRBV4-1 and TRBJ2-1, with 11 positions matching TRBD2. Trimming took 3 bases from V and 3 from J; bases not matched to a gene: 7. The CDR3 spans 17 residues. Germline loops: CDR1 MGHRA, CDR2 YSYEKL.

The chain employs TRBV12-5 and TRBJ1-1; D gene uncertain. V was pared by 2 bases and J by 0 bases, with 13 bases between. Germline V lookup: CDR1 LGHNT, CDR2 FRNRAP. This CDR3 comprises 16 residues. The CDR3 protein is CASGLRGYRLNTEAFF. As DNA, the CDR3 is TGTGCTAGTGGTTTGAGAGGGTATCGCTTGAACACTGAAGCTTTCTTT.

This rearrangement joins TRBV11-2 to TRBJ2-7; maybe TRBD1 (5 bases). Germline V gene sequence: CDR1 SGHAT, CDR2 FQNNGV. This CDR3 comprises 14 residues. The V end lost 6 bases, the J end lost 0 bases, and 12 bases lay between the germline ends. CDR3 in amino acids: CASRAKRGSYEQYF. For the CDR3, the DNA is TGTGCCAGCAGGGCTAAAAGGGGCTCCTACGAGCAGTACTTC. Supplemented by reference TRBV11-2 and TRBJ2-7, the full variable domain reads EAGVAQSPRYKIIEKRQSVAFWCNPISGHATLYWYQQILGQGPKLLIQFQNNGVVDDSQLPKDRFSAERLKGVDSTLKIQPAKLEDSAVYLCASRAKRGSYEQYFGPGTRLTVT.

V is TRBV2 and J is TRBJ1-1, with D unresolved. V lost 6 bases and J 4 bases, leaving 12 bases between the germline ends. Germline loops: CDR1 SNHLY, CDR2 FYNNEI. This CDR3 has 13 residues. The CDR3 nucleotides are TGTGCCAGCAGAATTGGACCGATCACTGAAGCTTTCTTT. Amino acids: CASRIGPITEAFF.

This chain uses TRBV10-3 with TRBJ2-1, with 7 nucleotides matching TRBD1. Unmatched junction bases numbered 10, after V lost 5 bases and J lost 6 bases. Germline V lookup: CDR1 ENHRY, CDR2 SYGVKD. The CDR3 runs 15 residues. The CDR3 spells CAISRPGQPPNEQFF. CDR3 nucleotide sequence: TGTGCCATCAGTCGTCCGGGACAGCCTCCCAATGAGCAGTTCTTC.